These 24 T cell receptor beta chains were all obtained from the same sample, sequenced in a study of OX40 agonist ivuxolimab in advanced cancers. Repertoires were generated with immunoSEQ multiplex PCR, while TCRdb's copy carries only in-frame clones and drops some. The sample includes about 76,000 clones, around 84% of them seen just once. This specimen was CD4+ or CD8+ T cells sorted from blood, taken in a trial of the OX40 agonist ivuxolimab. These receptors all stem from an adult with an advanced solid tumor such as melanoma, head and neck, liver or kidney cancer.

This clone was seen only once. The chain uses TRBV9 and TRBJ1-6, with 9 nucleotides matching TRBD1. Germline CDR1 SGDLS, CDR2 YYNGEE. Unmatched junction bases numbered 4, after V lost 0 bases and J lost 9 bases. This CDR3 region has 15 residues. CDR3 sequence reads: CASSVAGQGPSPLHF. CDR3 bases: TGTGCCAGCAGCGTAGCGGGACAGGGACCTTCACCCCTCCACTTT. The entire variable domain, with the rest obtained from reference TRBV9 and TRBJ1-6, is as follows: DSGVTQTPKHLITATGQRVTLRCSPRSGDLSVYWYQQSLDQGLQFLIQYYNGEERAKGNILERFSAQQFPDLHSELNLSSLELGDSALYFCASSVAGQGPSPLHFGNGTRLTVT.

The chain has TRBV7-2 and TRBJ2-7; 10 nucleotides match TRBD2. V was pared by 5 bases and J by 7 bases, with 8 bases of the junction left unmatched. Germline CDR1 is SGHTA and CDR2 is FQGNSA. This CDR3 is 14 amino acids long. In DNA form, the CDR3 reads TGTGCCAGCAGCCGAAGCGGGGGGGCCGGGGAGCAGTACTTC. This encodes CASSRSGGAGEQYF.

The chain joins TRBV27 to TRBJ2-2; 8 nucleotides line up with TRBD1. The trim removed 5 bases at V and 5 bases at J, leaving 7 bases unmatched. The CDR3 is 15 amino acids. Germline V gene sequence: CDR1 MNHEY, CDR2 SMNVEV (reference sequence). CDR3 in DNA: TGTGCCAGCAGTCCCGGACAGGGCGGGACCGGGGAGCTGTTTTTT. The encoded protein is CASSPGQGGTGELFF.

The chain couples TRBV7-9 to TRBJ1-5, with 7 positions matching TRBD1. CDR3 length: 15 residues. V was pared by 2 bases and J by 0 bases, with 1 base of the junction left unmatched. Germline V gene lookup returns CDR1 SEHNR and CDR2 FQNEAQ (reference sequence). The DNA of the CDR3 is TGTGCCAGCAGCTTAACAGGGGATAGCAATCAGCCCCAGCATTTT. Its protein product is CASSLTGDSNQPQHF.

The chain is built from TRBV7-9 and TRBJ2-3, with 9 bases matching TRBD2. The junction had 4 bases not matched to a gene; V was cut back by 4 bases and J by 5 bases. The CDR3 has 14 residues. Germline V gene lookup returns CDR1 SEHNR and CDR2 FQNEAQ (reference sequence). The CDR3 reads CASSSSGAVDTQYF. CDR3 sequence (DNA): TGTGCCAGCAGCTCTAGCGGGGCAGTAGATACGCAGTATTTT. Supplemented by reference TRBV7-9 and TRBJ2-3, the full variable domain reads DTGVSQNPRHKITKRGQNVTFRCDPISEHNRLYWYRQTLGQGPEFLTYFQNEAQLEKSRLLSDRFSAERPKGSFSTLEIQRTEQGDSAMYLCASSSSGAVDTQYFGPGTRLTVL.

The genes are TRBV6-5 and TRBJ1-2; D remains unclear. V was cut by 0 bases and J by 4 bases, with 6 bases left in between. The CDR3 spans 13 residues. The germline V gene has CDR1 MNHEY and CDR2 SVGAGI. This CDR3 is CASSYSRGYGYTF. CDR3 in DNA: TGTGCCAGCAGTTACTCGAGAGGCTATGGCTACACCTTC.

This clone was recorded once. V usage is TRBV2 and J usage is TRBJ2-5; either TRBD1 or TRBD2 may supply D (5 bases each). V lost 3 bases to trimming and J lost 9 bases, with 14 bases between them. There are 13 residues in the CDR3. Germline-derived CDR1 and CDR2 are SNHLY and FYNNEI. The CDR3 coding sequence is TGTGCCAGCAGTGAGGGACCCGGTGTGGCCCAGTACTTC. It translates to CASSEGPGVAQYF.

The chain uses TRBV7-3 and TRBJ1-1; D ambiguous. CDR1 is SGHTA, CDR2 FQGTGA, per germline. V was cut by 3 bases and J by 1 base, with 6 bases left in between. The CDR3 is 13 residues long. DNA of the CDR3: TGTGCCAGCAGCTTCCGACAGAACACTGAAGCTTTCTTT. This codes for CASSFRQNTEAFF. Using reference TRBV7-3 and TRBJ1-1 for the parts outside the CDR3, the full variable domain is GAGVSQTPSNKVTEKGKYVELRCDPISGHTALYWYRQSLGQGPEFLIYFQGTGAADDSGLPNDRFFAVRPEGSVSTLKIQRTERGDSAVYLCASSFRQNTEAFFGQGTRLTVV.

The chain employs TRBV10-3 and TRBJ1-2; the match to TRBD1 covers 12 bases. The junction had 7 bases not matched to a gene; V was cut back by 10 bases and J by 7 bases. The CDR3 length is 13 residues. Germline CDR1 and CDR2: ENHRY and SYGVKD. The chain's CDR3 is CANSGTGGGGYTF. In DNA form, the CDR3 reads TGTGCCAACTCCGGGACAGGGGGCGGTGGCTACACCTTC.

The J gene is TRBJ2-5, the V gene TRBV5-6; maybe TRBD2 (5 bases). V lost 1 base, J lost 5 bases, and 12 bases lay in between. The CDR3 length is 14 residues. In germline, CDR1 is SGHDT, CDR2 YYEEEE. The CDR3 DNA is TGTGCCAGCAGCTTGAACCGCCGCGGGGAGACCCAGTACTTC. It is translated as CASSLNRRGETQYF. Filled out from reference TRBV5-6 and TRBJ2-5, the complete variable domain reads DAGVTQSPTHLIKTRGQQVTLRCSPKSGHDTVSWYQQALGQGPQFIFQYYEEEERQRGNFPDRFSGHQFPNYSSELNVNALLLGDSALYLCASSLNRRGETQYFGPGTRLLVL.

The chain uses TRBV5-4 and TRBJ2-3; 9 nucleotides match TRBD2. CDR1 and CDR2 (germline): SGHNT, YYREEE (reference sequence). The CDR3 extends over 15 amino acids. V lost 6 bases, J lost 5 bases, and 10 bases stayed unmatched. In DNA form, the CDR3 reads TGTGCCAGCACCGCGGGGGGGCAGTCAGGAGATACGCAGTATTTT. Its protein product is CASTAGGQSGDTQYF.

This clone was observed once. The chain combines TRBV7-9 with TRBJ1-2, with D possibly matching TRBD1 (6 bases). CDR1 is SEHNR and CDR2 is FQNEAQ in the germline V gene (reference sequence). Trimming cost V 5 bases and J 6 bases, with 13 bases left between them. There are 13 residues in the CDR3. This chain's CDR3 is CASSRTVGHGYTF. CDR3 nucleotides: TGTGCCAGCAGCCGGACAGTCGGTCATGGCTACACCTTC.

This clone was observed once. The CDR3 DNA follows: TGTGCCAGCAGTTACAGGGGGCACTCACCCCTCCACTTT. This encodes CASSYRGHSPLHF. This chain joins TRBV6-5 and TRBJ1-6; TRBD1 matches at 7 bases. The CDR3 loop spans 13 amino acids. Germline V lookup: CDR1 MNHEY, CDR2 SVGAGI. V dropped 2 bases and J dropped 10; count of bases not matched to a gene: 2.

This clone has a single count. The V gene is TRBV28, the J gene TRBJ1-2; 7 bases map to TRBD1. The CDR3 covers 15 residues. The V gene end was trimmed by 5 bases and the J gene end by 4 bases; junction bases not matched to a gene: 10. The germline CDR1 and CDR2 sequences are MDHEN and SYDVKM. In DNA, the CDR3 is TGTGCCAGCAGTCCACCGAGGGACAGATCCTATGGCTACACCTTC. It specifies CASSPPRDRSYGYTF.

The J gene is TRBJ2-2, the V gene TRBV7-2; 8 bases are shared with TRBD1. The CDR3 sequence is 16 residues long. CDR1 is SGHTA, CDR2 FQGNSA, per germline. J was trimmed by 5 bases and V by 0 bases; bases with no gene match: 5. This CDR3 is CASSLAGTGRTGELFF. In DNA form, the CDR3 reads TGTGCCAGCAGCTTAGCGGGGACAGGCAGGACCGGGGAGCTGTTTTTT.

This chain connects TRBV10-1 to TRBJ2-7, with D possibly being TRBD2 (6 bases). The V end was cut by 10 bases, the J end by 4 bases, with 17 bases between. Germline assignment: CDR1 WNHNN and CDR2 SYGVQD (reference sequence). The CDR3 sequence is 13 residues long. CDR3 in DNA: TGCGCCATGACTCTGGGGGGTGGGTACGAGCAGTACTTC. Its protein is CAMTLGGGYEQYF.

The chain is built from TRBV11-2 and TRBJ1-4; perhaps TRBD1 as D (5 bases). The CDR3 is made up of 14 amino acids. V dropped 3 bases and J dropped 6 bases, with 11 bases sitting between them. Germline values: CDR1 SGHAT, CDR2 FQNNGV. CDR3 residues: CASSFSGGDEKLFF. The CDR3 coding sequence is TGTGCCAGCAGCTTTTCAGGAGGGGATGAAAAACTGTTTTTT. Looking up the rest from reference TRBV11-2 and TRBJ1-4 gives the full variable domain: EAGVAQSPRYKIIEKRQSVAFWCNPISGHATLYWYQQILGQGPKLLIQFQNNGVVDDSQLPKDRFSAERLKGVDSTLKIQPAKLEDSAVYLCASSFSGGDEKLFFGSGTQLSVL.

The rearrangement uses TRBV28 and TRBJ1-2; 9 bases agree with TRBD1. This CDR3 is 15 amino acids long. The V gene's germline CDR1 is MDHEN and CDR2 SYDVKM. With 6 bases clipped from V and 7 bases from J, the junction kept 12 bases outside the gene matches. The CDR3 DNA reads TGTGCCAGCAGCCGCCCCGGACAGGGGATCTCTGGCTACACCTTC. It is translated as CASSRPGQGISGYTF.

This clone has only one observation. This chain connects TRBV27 to TRBJ1-5; D gene ambiguous. Germline CDR1 is MNHEY and CDR2 is SMNVEV (reference sequence). V lost 5 bases, J lost 7 bases, and 18 bases lay in between. The CDR3 length is 15 residues. The CDR3 DNA follows: TGTGCCAGCAGTCCCGCGGGATTGCAGCGGCAGCCCCAGCATTTT. Translated: CASSPAGLQRQPQHF.

The chain links TRBV14 to TRBJ2-5; perhaps D is TRBD1 or TRBD2 (5 bases each). Per germline, CDR1 SGHDN and CDR2 FVKESK. The CDR3 has 15 amino acids. V gave up 3 bases and J gave up 1 base, with 12 bases separating them. CDR3 nucleotide sequence: TGTGCCAGCAGCCATCTCTACGGGGCCCAAGAGACCCAGTACTTC. Translation: CASSHLYGAQETQYF. The full variable domain, rest sourced from reference TRBV14 and TRBJ2-5, is EAGVTQFPSHSVIEKGQTVTLRCDPISGHDNLYWYRRVMGKEIKFLLHFVKESKQDESGMPNNRFLAERTGGTYSTLKVQPAELEDSGVYFCASSHLYGAQETQYFGPGTRLLVL.

V gene TRBV4-1 combines with J gene TRBJ2-5, with D possibly TRBD1 on 5 matching bases. Trimming left V 1 base short and J 7 bases short, with 16 bases between. CDR1 and CDR2 (germline): MGHRA, YSYEKL. There are 15 residues in the CDR3. The CDR3 DNA follows: TGCGCCAGCAGCCAAGGAGGAGCAGGGATGGTGACCCAGTACTTC. Translating it yields CASSQGGAGMVTQYF.

CDR3: CASRVFDEQFF. The CDR3 DNA follows: TGTGCCAGCAGGGTTTTCGATGAGCAGTTCTTC. This chain links TRBV2 with TRBJ2-1, with no clear D. V was trimmed by 6 bases and J by 8 bases, leaving 8 bases between them. This CDR3 is 11 amino acids long. Germline V gene lookup returns CDR1 SNHLY and CDR2 FYNNEI.

The chain employs TRBV9 and TRBJ2-1; TRBD2 is a possible D gene (6 bases). The V gene lost 4 bases and the J gene lost 6 bases, with 14 bases spanning the gap. Germline CDR1 reads SGDLS; CDR2 reads YYNGEE. The CDR3 runs 14 residues. CDR3 amino acids: CASSSRLVLNEQFF. DNA for the CDR3: TGTGCCAGCAGCTCCCGACTAGTTCTCAATGAGCAGTTCTTC.

V gene TRBV5-1 combines with J gene TRBJ2-1; TRBD2 matches at 9 bases. Germline V CDR1 and CDR2: SGHRS, YFSETQ. V trimming: 3 bases; J trimming: 5 bases; junction bases outside the gene matches: 9. The CDR3 is 16 residues long. The CDR3 here is CASSSIRTSVDNEQFF. As DNA, the CDR3 is TGCGCCAGCAGCTCTATTCGGACTAGCGTCGACAATGAGCAGTTCTTC.